Below are 4 T cell receptor beta chains sequenced from a single sample in a study of T cell repertoires in cytomegalovirus infection. TCRdb re-called the reads with MiXCR, one entry per CDR3 protein. The sample shows 150,000 to 200,000 distinct CDR3 sequences, approximately 28% of them seen only once. Sequenced sample: PBMCs. These receptors all stem from a human donor in good health (CMV status not recorded). Some clones in this sample may be carry-over from other donors' samples.

This clonotype was recorded at least ten times. The chain joins TRBV7-6 to TRBJ2-3; D gene ambiguous. V lost 5 bases to trimming and J lost 6 bases, with 9 bases between them. Germline loops: CDR1 SGHVS, CDR2 FNYEAQ. The CDR3 has 12 residues. The DNA of the CDR3 is TGTGCCAGCAGCCTCCTGGGCGATACGCAGTATTTT. It codes for CASSLLGDTQYF. The full variable domain, rest sourced from reference TRBV7-6 and TRBJ2-3, is GAGVSQSPRYKVTKRGQDVALRCDPISGHVSLYWYRQALGQGPEFLTYFNYEAQQDKSGLPNDRFSAERPEGSISTLTIQRTEQRDSAMYRCASSLLGDTQYFGPGTRLTVL.

This clonotype has at least ten counts. The gene calls are TRBV6-2 or TRBV6-3 and TRBJ2-1; 7 bases align to TRBD1. Unmatched junction bases numbered 4, after V lost 2 bases and J lost 9 bases. The CDR3 contains 13 residues. The V gene's germline CDR1 is MNHEY and CDR2 SVGEGT. The CDR3 sequence is CASSYPGQAEQFF. The CDR3 DNA follows: TGTGCCAGCAGTTACCCTGGACAGGCTGAGCAGTTCTTC.

The chain has TRBV19 and TRBJ2-1; no clear D. The CDR3 totals 13 residues. V lost 4 bases, J lost 5 bases, and 9 bases lay in between. The germline V gene has CDR1 LNHDA and CDR2 SQIVND (reference sequence). CDR3 loop: CASSKGSHNEQFF. For the CDR3, the DNA is TGTGCCAGTAGTAAGGGCAGCCACAATGAGCAGTTCTTC. Together with reference TRBV19 and TRBJ2-1, the CDR3 gives the full variable domain: DGGITQSPKYLFRKEGQNVTLSCEQNLNHDAMYWYRQDPGQGLRLIYYSQIVNDFQKGDIAEGYSVSREKKESFPLTVTSAQKNPTAFYLCASSKGSHNEQFFGPGTRLTVL.

V gene TRBV12-3 or TRBV12-4 combines with J gene TRBJ2-1; D may be TRBD2 (7 bases). This CDR3 comprises 14 residues. Trimming took off 0 bases at V and 9 bases at J, with 12 bases between the two ends. The CDR3 DNA is TGTGCCAGCAGTTTAGCGGGGGGGCACGGTGAGCAGTTCTTC. Encoded protein: CASSLAGGHGEQFF.